The sequence of this T cell receptor beta chain was determined in a study of CD8+CD57+ T cells in acquired aplastic anemia. Regarding this clonotype: Being one base from a much bigger clone, this may be a read error. The CDR3 end shows no conserved phenylalanine or tryptophan, and so a read error is likely.

Genomic DNA provided the template from which TCR beta VDJ and CDR3 profiles were obtained. TCRdb fed the reads into MiXCR, producing one record per CDR3 protein. The repertoire has 110,000 or so distinct CDR3 sequences, around 50% of them found once; the top ten carry 30% to 40%. Trimming cost V 8 bases and J 4 bases, with 12 bases left between them. The CDR3 contains 13 residues. Germline V gene sequence: CDR1 MNHNS, CDR2 SASEGT. The TCR comes from a human donor in good health, serving as a control. The chain couples TRBV6-1 to TRBJ2-1; the D gene could be TRBD1 or TRBD2 (6 bases each). Sequencing was performed on sorted CD4+, CD8+, or CD8+CD57+ T cells (not recorded which) from PBMCs. The DNA of the CDR3 is TGTGCCAGCCGGGGGCCCACGTACAATGAGCAGTTCCTC. It encodes CASRGPTYNEQFL.